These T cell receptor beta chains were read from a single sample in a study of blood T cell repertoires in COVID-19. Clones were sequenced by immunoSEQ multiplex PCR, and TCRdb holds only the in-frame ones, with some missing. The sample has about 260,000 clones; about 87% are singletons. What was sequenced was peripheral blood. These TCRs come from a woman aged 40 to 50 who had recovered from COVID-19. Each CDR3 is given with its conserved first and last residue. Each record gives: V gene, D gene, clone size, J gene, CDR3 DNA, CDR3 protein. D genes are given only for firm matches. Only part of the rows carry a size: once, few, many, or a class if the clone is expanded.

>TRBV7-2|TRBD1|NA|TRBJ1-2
TGTGCCAGCAGGAAGACAGGGGATGGCTACACCTTC
CASRKTGDGYTF
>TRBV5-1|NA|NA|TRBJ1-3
TGCGCCAGCAGCGGAGGACAGAGCTCTGGAAACACCATATATTTT
CASSGGQSSGNTIYF
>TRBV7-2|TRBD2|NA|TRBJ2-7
TGTGCCAGCAGACCTACTAGCGGGTCCTACGAGCAGTACTTC
CASRPTSGSYEQYF
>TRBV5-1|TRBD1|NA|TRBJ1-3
TGCGCCAGCAGCTTGGGACAGGGATCCAACACCATATATTTT
CASSLGQGSNTIYF
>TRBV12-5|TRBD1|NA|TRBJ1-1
TGTGCTAGTGGCCAGGGGGGGAACACTGAAGCTTTCTTT
CASGQGGNTEAFF
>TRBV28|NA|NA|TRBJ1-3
TGTGCCAGCAGTTTAGGTTGGAGTGGAAACACCATATATTTT
CASSLGWSGNTIYF
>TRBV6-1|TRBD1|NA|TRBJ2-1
TGTGCCAGCAGTGAAGGACAGGGCTGGTACAATGAGCAGTTCTTC
CASSEGQGWYNEQFF
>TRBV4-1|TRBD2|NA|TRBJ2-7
TGCGCCAGCAGCCAAGTGGCTAGCGGGGACTCCTACGAGCAGTACTTC
CASSQVASGDSYEQYF
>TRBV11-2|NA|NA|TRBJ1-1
TGTGCCAGCAGCGCTCAGGGAATGGGCACTGAAGCTTTCTTT
CASSAQGMGTEAFF
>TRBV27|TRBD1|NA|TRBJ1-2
TGTGCCAGCAGTTTACCTCAGGGGGCTAGCGTCTATGGCTACACCTTC
CASSLPQGASVYGYTF
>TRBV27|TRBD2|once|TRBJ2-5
TGTGCCAGCAGTTCAAGGACTAGCCGAGAGACCCAGTACTTC
CASSSRTSRETQYF
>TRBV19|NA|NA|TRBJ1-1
TGTGCCACCTCTATGGGGGACTGGGGCGCTTTCTTT
CATSMGDWGAFF
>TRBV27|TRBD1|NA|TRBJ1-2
TGTGCCAGCAGTCCCCGGACAGGGGGCCTTGGCTACACCTTC
CASSPRTGGLGYTF
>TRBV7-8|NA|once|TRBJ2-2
TGTGCCAGCAGCGCGAAAGGGGCCTCGATTTACCTCGGGGAGCTGTTTTTT
CASSAKGASIYLGELFF
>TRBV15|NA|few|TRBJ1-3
TGTGCCACCAGCAGACCCACAGGGACCGGAAACACCATATATTTT
CATSRPTGTGNTIYF
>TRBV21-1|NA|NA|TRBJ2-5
TGTGCCAGCAGCAAATCGTGGAGGTTCGACGGTTCGACCCGAGAGACCCAGTACTTC
CASSKSWRFDGSTRETQYF
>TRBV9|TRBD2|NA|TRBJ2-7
TGTGCCAGCAGCCCACAATATAGCGGGGGGCCTCCCGCCGAGCAGTACTTC
CASSPQYSGGPPAEQYF
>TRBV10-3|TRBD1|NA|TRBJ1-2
TGTGCCATCAGTGCGACGGACAGGGGGCATCCTGGCTACACCTTC
CAISATDRGHPGYTF
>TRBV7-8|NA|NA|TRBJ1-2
TGTGCCAGCAGCTTATCTCCGCAGGGAGGCTATGGCTACACCTTC
CASSLSPQGGYGYTF
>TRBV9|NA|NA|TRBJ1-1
TGTGCCAGCAGCGTAAACATGGACAGCGGTGGGGTGAACACTGAAGCTTTCTTT
CASSVNMDSGGVNTEAFF
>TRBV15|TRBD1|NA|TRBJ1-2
TGTGCCACCAGCAGAGCAGCCGGGACAGGGAGTGGCTACACCTTC
CATSRAAGTGSGYTF
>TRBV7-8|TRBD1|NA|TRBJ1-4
TGTGCCAGCACGGCCTTGGGACAGTCTCGGGAAAAACTGTTTTTT
CASTALGQSREKLFF